This T cell receptor (beta chain) derives from a study of shared clonotypes between healthy human individuals. About the research overall: Per donor, three plates held CD4 naive cells, three held CD4 memory, two held CD8 naive and one held CD8 memory. General study results and limits: Lower generation probabilities were found for non-shared clonotypes than for those shared by all four donors. What naive subsets generally showed was a larger estimated richness than memory subsets showed.

To note about this clone: What it recognizes is unknown.

V lost 1 base, J lost 5 bases, and 11 bases lay in between. CDR3 size: 14 residues. Germline CDR1 is SGHTA and CDR2 is FQGNSA. On sorted subsets, replicate PCRs used about 0.2 ug DNA, or roughly 30,000 T cell genomes. The protocol was immunoSEQ multiplex PCR, while the TCRdb copy is restricted to in-frame clones and leaves out a portion. Of roughly 680,000 clones in the sample, just under 75% are singletons; the top ten hold over 1.5%. The sequence derives from a woman in her twenties or thirties in good health. Sample: memory CD4+ T cells sorted from blood. The subset was: CD45RA-negative fraction. The chain has TRBV7-2 and TRBJ2-5; no definite D call. CDR3 in DNA: TGTGCCAGCAGCTTAGTACGGGTTCGGGAGACCCAGTACTTC. Translation gives CASSLVRVRETQYF.